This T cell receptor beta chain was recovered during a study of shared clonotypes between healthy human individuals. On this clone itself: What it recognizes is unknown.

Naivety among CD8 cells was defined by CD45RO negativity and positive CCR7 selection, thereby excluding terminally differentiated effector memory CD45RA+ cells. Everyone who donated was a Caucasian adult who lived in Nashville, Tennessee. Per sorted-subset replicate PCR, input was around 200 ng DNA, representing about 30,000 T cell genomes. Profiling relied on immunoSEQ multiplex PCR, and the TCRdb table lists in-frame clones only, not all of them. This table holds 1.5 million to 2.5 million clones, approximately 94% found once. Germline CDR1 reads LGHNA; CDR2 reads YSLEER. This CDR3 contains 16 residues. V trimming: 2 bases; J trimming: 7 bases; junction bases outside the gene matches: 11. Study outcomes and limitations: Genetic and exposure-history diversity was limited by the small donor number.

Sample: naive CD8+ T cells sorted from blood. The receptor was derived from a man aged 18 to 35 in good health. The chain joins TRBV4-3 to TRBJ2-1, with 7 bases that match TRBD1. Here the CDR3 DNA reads TGCGCCAGCAGCCAAAACGGGACAGCGATACCGAATGAGCAGTTCTTC. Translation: CASSQNGTAIPNEQFF.